A single sample gave rise to the 14 T cell receptor beta chains below, sequenced in a study of regulatory dendritic cells for organ transplantation. Clones were read by immunoSEQ multiplex PCR, and TCRdb kept only the in-frame ones, dropping some. This table holds about 28,000 clones, approximately 82% found once. The sequenced material came from naive CD4+ T cells from blood. Subset of the sample: CD45RA+ naive T cells. Receptor source: a human donor in good health.

The V call is TRBV7-9, the J call TRBJ2-1; 7 bases align to TRBD1. The CDR3 is 17 amino acids. V shed 4 bases, J shed 0 bases, and the junction held 9 bases outside the gene matches. Germline V gene lookup returns CDR1 SEHNR and CDR2 FQNEAQ (reference sequence). The CDR3 coding sequence is TGTGCCAGCAGCTCCCAGTCTGGGACAGCCTCCTACAATGAGCAGTTCTTC. Protein sequence: CASSSQSGTASYNEQFF. The complete variable domain, with remaining parts taken from reference TRBV7-9 and TRBJ2-1, reads DTGVSQNPRHKITKRGQNVTFRCDPISEHNRLYWYRQTLGQGPEFLTYFQNEAQLEKSRLLSDRFSAERPKGSFSTLEIQRTEQGDSAMYLCASSSQSGTASYNEQFFGPGTRLTVL.

This chain connects TRBV4-1 to TRBJ2-5; a possible D gene is TRBD2 (6 bases). The germline gives CDR1 MGHRA, CDR2 YSYEKL. The CDR3 totals 16 residues. V was shortened by 4 bases and J by 5 bases, with 20 bases between the two germline ends. This CDR3 is CASSPQGPSRGETQYF. The CDR3 DNA follows: TGCGCCAGCAGCCCCCAGGGACCTTCCCGGGGGGAGACCCAGTACTTC.

This chain connects TRBV14 to TRBJ1-1; TRBD1 matches at 7 bases. V trimming: 4 bases; J trimming: 6 bases; junction bases outside the gene matches: 8. Germline-derived CDR1 and CDR2 are SGHDN and FVKESK. The CDR3 spans 14 residues. The CDR3 DNA reads as TGTGCCAGCAGCCGACGACAGGGAGAGGCTGAAGCTTTCTTT. It yields the protein CASSRRQGEAEAFF.

The chain couples TRBV6-5 to TRBJ2-7; D not certain. Germline V gene lookup returns CDR1 MNHEY and CDR2 SVGAGI. V was trimmed by 7 bases and J by 2 bases, leaving 15 bases between them. CDR3 length: 14 amino acids. CDR3 bases: TGTGCCAGCAAACGTGGGCAGTTAACCTACGAGCAGTACTTC. Residues: CASKRGQLTYEQYF.

The chain carries TRBV28 and TRBJ2-7, with D unresolved. Per germline, CDR1 MDHEN and CDR2 SYDVKM. V gave up 8 bases and J gave up 2 bases, with 10 bases separating them. The CDR3 spans 12 residues. CDR3 loop: CASEDTAYEQYF. DNA for the CDR3: TGTGCCAGCGAAGACACAGCCTACGAGCAGTACTTC. Combining the CDR3 with reference TRBV28 and TRBJ2-7 gives the whole variable domain DVKVTQSSRYLVKRTGEKVFLECVQDMDHENMFWYRQDPGLGLRLIYFSYDVKMKEKGDIPEGYSVSREKKERFSLILESASTNQTSMYLCASEDTAYEQYFGPGTRLTVT.

The chain links TRBV6-5 to TRBJ2-2, with D hard to call. V shed 8 bases and J shed 7 bases, with 14 bases lying between them. The CDR3 runs 13 residues. Germline V gene data show CDR1 as MNHEY and CDR2 as SVGAGI. CDR3 DNA sequence: TGTGCCAGCGGATCTCGTAGGAGCGGGGAGCTGTTTTTT. It is translated as CASGSRRSGELFF.

This chain uses TRBV11-2 with TRBJ2-1, with TRBD2 identical over 8 bases. V shed 3 bases, J shed 7 bases, and the junction held 11 bases outside the gene matches. Germline loops: CDR1 SGHAT, CDR2 FQNNGV. CDR3 length: 16 amino acids. CDR3 in DNA: TGTGCCAGCAGCTTGATTGCGGGGGGCTCTCAAAATGAGCAGTTCTTC. It is translated as CASSLIAGGSQNEQFF.

The chain employs TRBV2 and TRBJ2-3; 9 bases map to TRBD1. There are 17 residues in the CDR3. The germline V gene has CDR1 SNHLY and CDR2 FYNNEI. With 2 bases clipped from V and 0 bases from J, the junction kept 6 bases outside the gene matches. The CDR3 nucleotides read TGTGCCAGCAGTGAACGGGGACAGGGTGCTAGCACAGATACGCAGTATTTT. This codes for CASSERGQGASTDTQYF.

The J gene is TRBJ1-1, the V gene TRBV7-2, with TRBD1 matching over 7 bases. The V and J ends lost 3 bases and 5 bases, in that order; junction bases with no gene match: 12. CDR3 length: 16 amino acids. The germline CDR1 and CDR2 sequences are SGHTA and FQGNSA. The CDR3 sequence: CASSFVPTGAGTEAFF. The CDR3 nucleotides read TGTGCCAGCAGCTTCGTTCCTACAGGGGCGGGGACTGAAGCTTTCTTT.

The chain employs TRBV4-2 and TRBJ2-5; 14 nucleotides line up with TRBD2. From germline, CDR1 is LGHNA and CDR2 YNFKEQ. With V trimmed by 3 bases and J by 5 bases, 2 bases remained unmatched. The CDR3 sequence is 15 residues long. The CDR3 region is CASSQTSGGGETQYF. The DNA for the CDR3 is TGTGCCAGCAGCCAGACTAGCGGGGGGGGTGAGACCCAGTACTTC.

This clone was counted a few times. The gene calls are TRBV7-8 and TRBJ1-2, with 8 bases matching TRBD1. Per germline, CDR1 SGHVS and CDR2 FQNEAQ. With V trimmed by 3 bases and J by 4 bases, 7 bases remained unmatched. The CDR3 loop spans 15 amino acids. The CDR3 DNA reads TGTGCCAGCAGCTTGGGAGAGGACAGGGCCTATGGCTACACCTTC. As protein: CASSLGEDRAYGYTF.

V usage is TRBV7-2 and J usage is TRBJ1-2; D gene ambiguous. This CDR3 spans 14 amino acids. Germline V CDR1 and CDR2: SGHTA, FQGNSA. V dropped 1 base and J dropped 8 bases, with 14 bases sitting between them. The CDR3, as DNA: TGTGCCAGCAGCTTAGGCATCCTAGGAACGGGCTACACCTTC. It codes for CASSLGILGTGYTF. Looking up the rest from reference TRBV7-2 and TRBJ1-2 gives the full variable domain: GAGVSQSPSNKVTEKGKDVELRCDPISGHTALYWYRQSLGQGLEFLIYFQGNSAPDKSGLPSDRFSAERTGGSVSTLTIQRTQQEDSAVYLCASSLGILGTGYTFGSGTRLTVV.

The rearrangement uses TRBV6-5 and TRBJ2-3; TRBD2 aligns across 8 bases. Germline values: CDR1 MNHEY, CDR2 SVGAGI. The junction had 6 bases not matched to a gene; V was cut back by 3 bases and J by 4 bases. The CDR3 consists of 15 residues. The CDR3 coding sequence is TGTGCCAGCAGTTATTCCGGGGGGGCATCAGATACGCAGTATTTT. It codes for CASSYSGGASDTQYF.

The chain uses TRBV29-1 and TRBJ1-5; D gene ambiguous. This CDR3 has 14 amino acids. Germline values: CDR1 SQVTM, CDR2 ANQGSEA. Trimming cost V 2 bases and J 2 bases, with 10 bases left between them. CDR3 loop: CSVELAGGNQPQHF. The CDR3 nucleotides read TGCAGCGTTGAATTAGCGGGTGGCAATCAGCCCCAGCATTTT.